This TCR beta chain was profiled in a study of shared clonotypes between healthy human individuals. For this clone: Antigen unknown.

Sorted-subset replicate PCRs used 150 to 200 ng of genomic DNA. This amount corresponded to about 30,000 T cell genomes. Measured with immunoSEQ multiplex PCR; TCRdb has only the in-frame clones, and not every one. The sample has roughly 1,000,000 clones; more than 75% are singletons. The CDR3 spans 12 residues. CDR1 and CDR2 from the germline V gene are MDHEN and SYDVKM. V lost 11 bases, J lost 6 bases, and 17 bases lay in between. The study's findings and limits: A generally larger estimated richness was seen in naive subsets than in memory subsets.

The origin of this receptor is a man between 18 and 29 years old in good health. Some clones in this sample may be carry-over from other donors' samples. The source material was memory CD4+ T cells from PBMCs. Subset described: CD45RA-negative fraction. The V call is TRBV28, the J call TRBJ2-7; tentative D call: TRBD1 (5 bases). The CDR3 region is CAGSNFRGEQYF. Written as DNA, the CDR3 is TGTGCCGGTTCTAACTTTAGGGGCGAGCAGTACTTC.